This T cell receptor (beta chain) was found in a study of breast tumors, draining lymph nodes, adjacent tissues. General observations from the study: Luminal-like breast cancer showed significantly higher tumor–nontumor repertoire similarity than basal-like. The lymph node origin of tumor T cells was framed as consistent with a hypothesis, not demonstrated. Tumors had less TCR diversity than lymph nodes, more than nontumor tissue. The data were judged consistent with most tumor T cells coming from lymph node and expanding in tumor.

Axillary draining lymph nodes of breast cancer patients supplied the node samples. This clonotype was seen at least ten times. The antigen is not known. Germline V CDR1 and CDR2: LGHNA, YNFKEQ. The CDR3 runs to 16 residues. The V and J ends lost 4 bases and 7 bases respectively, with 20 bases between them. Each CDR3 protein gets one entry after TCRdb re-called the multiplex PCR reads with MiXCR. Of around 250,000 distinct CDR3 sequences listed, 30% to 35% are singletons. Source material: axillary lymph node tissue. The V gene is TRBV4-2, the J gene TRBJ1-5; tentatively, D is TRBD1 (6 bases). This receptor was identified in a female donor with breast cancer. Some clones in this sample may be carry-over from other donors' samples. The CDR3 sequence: CASSPGDKLPGQPQHF. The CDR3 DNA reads TGTGCCAGCAGCCCCGGGGACAAACTTCCAGGGCAGCCCCAGCATTTT.